Listed below are T cell receptor beta chains from one sample, sequenced in a study of blood T cells in healthy people across ages. TCRdb re-analysed the 5' RACE reads in MiXCR, keeping a single row per CDR3 protein. This repertoire shows roughly 1,300,000 distinct CDR3 sequences, 59% found once; its top ten account for approximately 7%. Sequencing was performed on blood. The receptors come from a man aged 18-30 years in good health. The CDR3 runs from the conserved cysteine through the conserved F or W. Each record gives: J gene, V gene, D gene, CDR3 length, clone size, CDR3 protein, CDR3 DNA. A D gene is named only where the DNA matches it firmly. Where a row states a size, it is once, few, many or the class of an expanded clone; other rows omit it.

j_call: TRBJ1-2
v_call: TRBV29-1
d_call: -
cdr3_length: 13
clone_size: -
cdr3_aa: CSVVGGANYGYTF
cdr3_nt: TGCAGCGTTGTCGGAGGGGCTAACTATGGCTACACCTTC

j_call: TRBJ2-1
v_call: TRBV3-1
d_call: TRBD2
cdr3_length: 17
clone_size: -
cdr3_aa: CASSQIAGGSSYNEQFF
cdr3_nt: TGTGCCAGCAGCCAAATAGCGGGAGGTAGCTCCTACAATGAGCAGTTCTTC

j_call: TRBJ1-5
v_call: TRBV15
d_call: -
cdr3_length: 17
clone_size: -
cdr3_aa: CATSRFVQGYSNQPQHF
cdr3_nt: TGTGCCACCAGCAGGTTCGTACAGGGCTATAGCAATCAGCCCCAGCATTTT

j_call: TRBJ2-7
v_call: TRBV10-2
d_call: TRBD2
cdr3_length: 13
clone_size: -
cdr3_aa: CASRSGGWTEQYF
cdr3_nt: TGCGCCAGCAGAAGCGGGGGGTGGACCGAGCAGTACTTC

j_call: TRBJ2-7
v_call: TRBV27
d_call: TRBD1
cdr3_length: 16
clone_size: -
cdr3_aa: CASSSFTGTGDHEQYF
cdr3_nt: TGCGCCAGCAGTTCATTCACCGGGACAGGGGACCACGAGCAGTACTTC

j_call: TRBJ1-5
v_call: TRBV27
d_call: -
cdr3_length: 16
clone_size: -
cdr3_aa: CASSLSIAGGNQPQHF
cdr3_nt: TGTGCCAGCAGTTTATCGATAGCAGGAGGCAATCAGCCCCAGCATTTT

j_call: TRBJ2-7
v_call: TRBV15
d_call: TRBD1
cdr3_length: 15
clone_size: -
cdr3_aa: CATSPQTGTSYEQYF
cdr3_nt: TGTGCCACCAGCCCACAGACAGGGACGTCGTACGAGCAGTACTTC

j_call: TRBJ2-7
v_call: TRBV10-3
d_call: -
cdr3_length: 12
clone_size: few
cdr3_aa: CAISELEVEQYF
cdr3_nt: TGTGCCATCAGTGAGTTAGAGGTCGAGCAGTACTTC

j_call: TRBJ2-3
v_call: TRBV12-3/TRBV12-4
d_call: -
cdr3_length: 14
clone_size: few
cdr3_aa: CAAARDGYTDTQYF
cdr3_nt: TGTGCCGCCGCCAGGGACGGTTACACAGATACGCAGTATTTT

j_call: TRBJ2-7
v_call: TRBV12-3/TRBV12-4
d_call: -
cdr3_length: 13
clone_size: -
cdr3_aa: CASALRPSYEQYF
cdr3_nt: TGTGCCAGCGCCCTAAGGCCTTCCTACGAGCAGTACTTC

j_call: TRBJ2-1
v_call: TRBV27
d_call: TRBD2
cdr3_length: 15
clone_size: -
cdr3_aa: CASSLFAGGGDEQFF
cdr3_nt: TGTGCCAGCAGTTTGTTTGCGGGAGGCGGCGATGAGCAGTTCTTC

j_call: TRBJ2-7
v_call: TRBV3-1
d_call: TRBD2
cdr3_length: 18
clone_size: -
cdr3_aa: CASSQGQAGRAGRHEQYF
cdr3_nt: TGTGCCAGCAGCCAAGGACAAGCCGGACGAGCGGGGCGACACGAGCAGTACTTC

j_call: TRBJ2-1
v_call: TRBV20-1
d_call: TRBD1
cdr3_length: 17
clone_size: -
cdr3_aa: CSATSDRGLNFGCRQFF
cdr3_nt: TGCAGTGCTACATCAGACAGGGGACTCAACTTTGGTTGTCGGCAGTTCTTC

j_call: TRBJ2-5
v_call: TRBV29-1
d_call: -
cdr3_length: 12
clone_size: -
cdr3_aa: CSTGDFQETQYF
cdr3_nt: TGCAGCACTGGGGATTTCCAAGAGACCCAGTACTTC

j_call: TRBJ2-3
v_call: TRBV20-1
d_call: TRBD2
cdr3_length: 11
clone_size: few
cdr3_aa: CRAGVTDTQYF
cdr3_nt: TGCAGAGCGGGGGTGACAGATACGCAGTATTTT

j_call: TRBJ2-7
v_call: TRBV7-9
d_call: -
cdr3_length: 13
clone_size: -
cdr3_aa: CASSRPSGWEQYF
cdr3_nt: TGTGCCAGCAGCCGGCCTAGTGGCTGGGAGCAGTACTTC

j_call: TRBJ1-6
v_call: TRBV6-2/TRBV6-3
d_call: -
cdr3_length: 17
clone_size: -
cdr3_aa: CATMMAGASSYNSPLHF
cdr3_nt: TGTGCCACCATGATGGCAGGCGCGAGCTCCTATAATTCACCCCTCCACTTT

j_call: TRBJ2-7
v_call: TRBV4-3
d_call: -
cdr3_length: 19
clone_size: -
cdr3_aa: CASSQRKTGAGQRTYEQYF
cdr3_nt: TGCGCCAGCAGCCAAAGAAAGACGGGGGCGGGACAGCGAACCTACGAGCAGTACTTC

j_call: TRBJ2-1
v_call: TRBV7-9
d_call: TRBD2
cdr3_length: 15
clone_size: -
cdr3_aa: CASSNGLAGYNEQFF
cdr3_nt: TGTGCCAGCAGCAATGGACTAGCGGGTTACAATGAGCAGTTCTTC

j_call: TRBJ1-1
v_call: TRBV6-5
d_call: -
cdr3_length: 14
clone_size: -
cdr3_aa: CASRPGGENTEAFF
cdr3_nt: TGTGCCAGCAGGCCGGGGGGCGAGAACACTGAAGCTTTCTTT

j_call: TRBJ2-7
v_call: TRBV21-1
d_call: -
cdr3_length: 13
clone_size: -
cdr3_aa: CASSTAQGYEQYF
cdr3_nt: TGTGCCAGCAGCACGGCGCAGGGCTACGAGCAGTACTTC

j_call: TRBJ2-1
v_call: TRBV6-2/TRBV6-3
d_call: TRBD2
cdr3_length: 13
clone_size: -
cdr3_aa: CASTAGEYNEQFF
cdr3_nt: TGTGCCAGCACCGCGGGGGAGTACAATGAGCAGTTCTTC

j_call: TRBJ1-5
v_call: TRBV4-3
d_call: -
cdr3_length: 15
clone_size: -
cdr3_aa: CASSQDRGFGQPQHF
cdr3_nt: TGCGCCAGCAGCCAAGACAGGGGCTTCGGTCAGCCCCAGCATTTT

j_call: TRBJ2-5
v_call: TRBV7-2
d_call: -
cdr3_length: 14
clone_size: -
cdr3_aa: CASSLEAQRETQYF
cdr3_nt: TGTGCCAGCAGTCTAGAGGCCCAGAGAGAGACCCAGTACTTC

j_call: TRBJ1-1
v_call: TRBV4-2
d_call: -
cdr3_length: 16
clone_size: -
cdr3_aa: CASSQDHGQLNTEAFF
cdr3_nt: TGTGCCAGCAGCCAAGATCACGGACAACTGAACACTGAAGCTTTCTTT

j_call: TRBJ2-7
v_call: TRBV7-2
d_call: -
cdr3_length: 15
clone_size: -
cdr3_aa: CASSLTNDYYNEQYF
cdr3_nt: TGTGCCAGCAGCTTAACCAACGACTACTACAATGAGCAGTACTTC

j_call: TRBJ1-2
v_call: TRBV25-1
d_call: -
cdr3_length: 15
clone_size: few
cdr3_aa: CASSEGNSGLRGYTF
cdr3_nt: TGTGCCAGCAGTGAAGGGAACTCAGGTCTTCGGGGCTACACCTTC

j_call: TRBJ1-2
v_call: TRBV10-3
d_call: -
cdr3_length: 13
clone_size: -
cdr3_aa: CAIRGSGNDGYTF
cdr3_nt: TGTGCCATCAGAGGGTCAGGGAACGATGGCTACACCTTC

j_call: TRBJ2-7
v_call: TRBV4-1
d_call: TRBD1
cdr3_length: 16
clone_size: -
cdr3_aa: CASSPFSGTGSYEQYF
cdr3_nt: TGCGCCAGCAGCCCCTTCTCCGGGACAGGCTCCTACGAGCAGTACTTC

j_call: TRBJ2-1
v_call: TRBV20-1
d_call: TRBD2
cdr3_length: 16
clone_size: few
cdr3_aa: CSARDPLAGDGSEQFF
cdr3_nt: TGCAGTGCTAGAGACCCACTAGCGGGAGATGGGAGTGAGCAGTTCTTC

j_call: TRBJ1-5
v_call: TRBV5-6
d_call: -
cdr3_length: 15
clone_size: -
cdr3_aa: CASSLSGDSNQPQHF
cdr3_nt: TGTGCCAGCAGCTTGTCAGGAGATAGCAATCAGCCCCAGCATTTT

j_call: TRBJ2-1
v_call: TRBV4-3
d_call: TRBD2
cdr3_length: 17
clone_size: -
cdr3_aa: CASSQRSSGYGWNEQFF
cdr3_nt: TGCGCCAGCAGCCAACGCTCTAGCGGCTACGGATGGAATGAGCAGTTCTTC

j_call: TRBJ2-1
v_call: TRBV13
d_call: -
cdr3_length: 15
clone_size: few
cdr3_aa: CASSLLAGIWSEQFF
cdr3_nt: TGTGCCAGCAGCTTGTTGGCGGGAATTTGGTCTGAGCAGTTCTTC

j_call: TRBJ1-2
v_call: TRBV7-2
d_call: -
cdr3_length: 14
clone_size: once
cdr3_aa: CASSTRGGNYGYTF
cdr3_nt: TGTGCCAGCAGCACCCGTGGGGGTAACTATGGCTACACCTTC

j_call: TRBJ2-2
v_call: TRBV2
d_call: -
cdr3_length: 17
clone_size: -
cdr3_aa: CASSELSGGLGTGELFF
cdr3_nt: TGTGCCAGCAGTGAATTATCCGGGGGGCTCGGCACCGGGGAGCTGTTTTTT

j_call: TRBJ1-2
v_call: TRBV6-5
d_call: -
cdr3_length: 12
clone_size: few
cdr3_aa: CASSYSGNGYTF
cdr3_nt: TGTGCCAGCAGTTACTCCGGCAATGGCTACACCTTC

j_call: TRBJ2-3
v_call: TRBV10-3
d_call: TRBD1
cdr3_length: 16
clone_size: few
cdr3_aa: CAISYLDRGDGDTQYF
cdr3_nt: TGTGCCATCAGCTACCTAGACAGGGGGGACGGAGATACGCAGTATTTT

j_call: TRBJ2-7
v_call: TRBV7-6
d_call: -
cdr3_length: 16
clone_size: -
cdr3_aa: CASSPLEGSSSYEQYF
cdr3_nt: TGTGCCAGCAGCCCCCTCGAGGGATCCAGCTCCTACGAGCAGTACTTC

j_call: TRBJ2-7
v_call: TRBV6-1
d_call: -
cdr3_length: 14
clone_size: -
cdr3_aa: CASSDWQKFNEQYF
cdr3_nt: TGTGCCAGCAGTGATTGGCAGAAGTTCAATGAGCAGTACTTC

j_call: TRBJ2-1
v_call: TRBV6-2/TRBV6-3
d_call: TRBD1
cdr3_length: 15
clone_size: -
cdr3_aa: CASSYSIHRGDEQFF
cdr3_nt: TGTGCCAGCAGTTACTCGATCCACAGGGGGGATGAGCAGTTCTTC

j_call: TRBJ2-2
v_call: TRBV2
d_call: -
cdr3_length: 15
clone_size: -
cdr3_aa: CASSEIPLNTGELFF
cdr3_nt: TGTGCCAGCAGTGAAATTCCACTGAACACCGGGGAGCTGTTTTTT

j_call: TRBJ1-1
v_call: TRBV6-6
d_call: -
cdr3_length: 13
clone_size: few
cdr3_aa: CASSYSGDYAAFF
cdr3_nt: TGTGCCAGCAGTTACTCGGGGGACTATGCGGCTTTCTTT